This TCR beta chain appears in the sequencing data of a study of T cell repertoires in cytomegalovirus infection. The wider study: It can be stated that public TCR beta signatures indicated CMV infection as well as a matching HLA type.

The CDR3 loop spans 16 amino acids. CDR1 is SEHNR, CDR2 FQNEAQ, per germline (reference sequence). V lost 4 bases to trimming and J lost 4 bases; unmatched junction nucleotides: 9. This clonotype was recorded many times. Its antigen is currently unknown. Study-wide points: HLA-C-restricted CMV clonotypes gave the most frequent clonotype in two of eight donors. People with CMV and the relevant HLA were identified by cumulative public TCR beta family frequency.

One entry per CDR3 protein results from TCRdb running MiXCR on the reads. The repertoire holds roughly 500,000 distinct CDR3 sequences, approximately 10% seen once, with roughly a tenth in the top ten. The sequenced material came from PBMCs. V and J are TRBV7-9 and TRBJ2-1; 8 bases are a match to TRBD2. This TCR was sampled from a human donor in good health (CMV status not recorded). Some clones in this sample may be carry-over from other donors' samples. CDR3 DNA: TGTGCCAGCAGCTCAACTAGCGGTGGGGTATACAATGAGCAGTTCTTC. It is translated as CASSSTSGGVYNEQFF.